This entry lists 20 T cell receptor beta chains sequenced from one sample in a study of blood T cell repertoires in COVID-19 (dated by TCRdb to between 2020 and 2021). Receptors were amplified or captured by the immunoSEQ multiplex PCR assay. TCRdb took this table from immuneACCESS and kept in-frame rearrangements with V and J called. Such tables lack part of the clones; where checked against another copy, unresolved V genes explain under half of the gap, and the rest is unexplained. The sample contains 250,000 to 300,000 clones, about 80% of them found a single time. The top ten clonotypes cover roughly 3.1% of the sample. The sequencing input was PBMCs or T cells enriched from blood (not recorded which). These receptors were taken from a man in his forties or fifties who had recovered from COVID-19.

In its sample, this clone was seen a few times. The DNA for the CDR3 is TGCGCCAGCAGTCAATCACCAGGGTATTACTATGGCTACACCTTC. Its translation: CASSQSPGYYYGYTF. The rearrangement joins TRBV23-1 to TRBJ1-2; TRBD1 is a possible D gene (5 bases). TRBV23-1 is an ORF, and what it does is uncertain. Between the trimmed V and J ends, which lost 0 bases and 3 bases, there was a span of 11 bases. The CDR3 has 15 amino acids.

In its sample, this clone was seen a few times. This chain's CDR3 is CASTTDRYGYTF. The CDR3 DNA sequence: TGTGCCAGCACCACAGACAGGTATGGCTACACCTTC. The chain has TRBV28 and TRBJ1-2; a weak D match, TRBD1 (6 bases). The germline V and J ends were trimmed by 7 bases and 5 bases, with 11 bases remaining between them. The CDR3 is made up of 12 amino acids. CDR1 and CDR2 from the germline V gene are MDHEN and SYDVKM.

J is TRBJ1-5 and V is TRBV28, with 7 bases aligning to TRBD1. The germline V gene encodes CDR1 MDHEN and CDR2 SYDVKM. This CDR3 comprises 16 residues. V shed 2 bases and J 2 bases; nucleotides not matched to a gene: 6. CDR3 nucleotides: TGTGCCAGCAGTTTAAAAGGGGGCTTTGGCAATCAGCCCCAGCATTTT. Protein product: CASSLKGGFGNQPQHF.

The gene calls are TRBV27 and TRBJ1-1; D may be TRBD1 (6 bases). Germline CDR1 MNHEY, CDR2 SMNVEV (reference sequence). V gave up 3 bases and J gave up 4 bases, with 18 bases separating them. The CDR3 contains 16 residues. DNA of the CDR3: TGTGCCAGCAGTTTTCGCAGGGGCGCTCAGGCCACTGAAGCTTTCTTT. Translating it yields CASSFRRGAQATEAFF.

The CDR3: CASRQSGGATDTQYF. The CDR3 nucleotides read TGTGCCAGCAGGCAGAGCGGGGGAGCAACAGATACGCAGTATTTT. This chain joins TRBV5-4 and TRBJ2-3; 8 nucleotides line up with TRBD2. The germline V gene has CDR1 SGHNT and CDR2 YYREEE (reference sequence). This CDR3 has 15 amino acids. The junction had 8 bases not matched to a gene; V was cut back by 5 bases and J by 3 bases.

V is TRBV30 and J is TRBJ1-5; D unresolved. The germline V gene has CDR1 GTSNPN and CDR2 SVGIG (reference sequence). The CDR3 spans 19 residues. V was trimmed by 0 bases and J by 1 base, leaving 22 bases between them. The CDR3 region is CAWSVIGLQIPKSNQPQHF. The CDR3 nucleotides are TGTGCCTGGAGTGTAATAGGACTCCAAATCCCCAAAAGCAATCAGCCCCAGCATTTT.

The CDR3 protein is CASSVGDRGRNEQFF. CDR3 nucleotide sequence: TGTGCCAGCAGCGTAGGGGACAGGGGGCGGAATGAGCAGTTCTTC. This chain uses TRBV9 with TRBJ2-1, with 12 positions matching TRBD1. In germline, CDR1 is SGDLS, CDR2 YYNGEE. This CDR3 has 15 amino acids. V was pared by 0 bases and J by 7 bases, with 2 bases of the junction left unmatched.

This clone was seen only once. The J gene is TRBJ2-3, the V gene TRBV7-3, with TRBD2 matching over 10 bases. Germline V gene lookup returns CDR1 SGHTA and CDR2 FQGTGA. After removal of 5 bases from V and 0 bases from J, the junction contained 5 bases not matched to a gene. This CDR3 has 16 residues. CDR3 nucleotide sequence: TGTGCCAGCAGCCCACGGACTAGCGGTAGCACAGATACGCAGTATTTT. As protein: CASSPRTSGSTDTQYF. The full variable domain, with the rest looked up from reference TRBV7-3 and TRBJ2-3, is GAGVSQTPSNKVTEKGKYVELRCDPISGHTALYWYRQSLGQGPEFLIYFQGTGAADDSGLPNDRFFAVRPEGSVSTLKIQRTERGDSAVYLCASSPRTSGSTDTQYFGPGTRLTVL.

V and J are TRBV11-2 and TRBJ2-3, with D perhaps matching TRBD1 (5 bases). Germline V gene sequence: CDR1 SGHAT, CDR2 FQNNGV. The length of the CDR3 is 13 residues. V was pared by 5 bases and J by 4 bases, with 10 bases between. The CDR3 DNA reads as TGTGCCAGCAGCGAAACAGGTCCAGATACGCAGTATTTT. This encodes CASSETGPDTQYF.

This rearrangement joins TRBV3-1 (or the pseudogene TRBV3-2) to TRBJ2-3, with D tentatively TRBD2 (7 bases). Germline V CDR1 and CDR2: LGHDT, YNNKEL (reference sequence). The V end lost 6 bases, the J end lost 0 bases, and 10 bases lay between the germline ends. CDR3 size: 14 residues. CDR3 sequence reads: CASRGGLSTDTQYF. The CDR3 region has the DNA TGTGCCAGCAGGGGGGGGCTTAGCACAGATACGCAGTATTTT.

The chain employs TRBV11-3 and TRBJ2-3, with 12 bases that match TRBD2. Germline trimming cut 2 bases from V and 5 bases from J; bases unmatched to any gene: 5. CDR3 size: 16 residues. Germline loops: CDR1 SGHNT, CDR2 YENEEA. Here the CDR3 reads CASSLRLAGEKDTQYF. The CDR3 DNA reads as TGTGCCAGCAGCTTAAGACTAGCGGGAGAAAAAGATACGCAGTATTTT. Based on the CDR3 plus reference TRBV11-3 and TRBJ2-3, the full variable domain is EAGVVQSPRYKIIEKKQPVAFWCNPISGHNTLYWYLQNLGQGPELLIRYENEEAVDDSQLPKDRFSAERLKGVDSTLKIQPAELGDSAVYLCASSLRLAGEKDTQYFGPGTRLTVL.

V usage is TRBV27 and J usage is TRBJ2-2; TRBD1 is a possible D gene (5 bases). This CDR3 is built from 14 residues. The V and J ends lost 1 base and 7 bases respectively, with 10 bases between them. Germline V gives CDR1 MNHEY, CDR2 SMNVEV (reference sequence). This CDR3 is CASSLFRAGGELFF. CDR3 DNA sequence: TGTGCCAGCAGTTTATTCAGGGCAGGCGGGGAGCTGTTTTTT.

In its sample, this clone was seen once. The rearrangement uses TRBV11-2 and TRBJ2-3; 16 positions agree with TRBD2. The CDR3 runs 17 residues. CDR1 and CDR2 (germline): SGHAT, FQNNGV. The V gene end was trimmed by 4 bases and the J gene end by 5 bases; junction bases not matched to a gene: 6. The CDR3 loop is CASSSGTSGGARDTQYF. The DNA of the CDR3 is TGTGCCAGCAGCTCCGGGACTAGCGGGGGGGCCAGAGATACGCAGTATTTT.

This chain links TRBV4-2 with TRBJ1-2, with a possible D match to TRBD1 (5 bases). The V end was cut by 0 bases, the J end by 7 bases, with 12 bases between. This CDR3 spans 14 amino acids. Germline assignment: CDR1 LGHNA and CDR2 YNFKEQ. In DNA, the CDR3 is TGTGCCAGCAGCCAAGACAGGGCTTCCTCTGGCTACACCTTC. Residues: CASSQDRASSGYTF.

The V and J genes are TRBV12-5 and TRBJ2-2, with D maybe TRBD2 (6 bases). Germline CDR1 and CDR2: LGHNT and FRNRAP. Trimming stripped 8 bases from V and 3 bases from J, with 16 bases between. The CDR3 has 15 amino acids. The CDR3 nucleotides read TGTGCTAGTTGGGGGAGGCTGGGGGACACCGGGGAGCTGTTTTTT. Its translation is CASWGRLGDTGELFF.

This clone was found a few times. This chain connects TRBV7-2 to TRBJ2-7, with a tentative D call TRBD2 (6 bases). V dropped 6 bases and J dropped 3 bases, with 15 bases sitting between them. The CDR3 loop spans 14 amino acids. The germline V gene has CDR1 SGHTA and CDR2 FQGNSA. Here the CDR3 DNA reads TGTGCCAGCAGTCTAGCCACTAGCAGCTACGAGCAGTACTTC. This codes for CASSLATSSYEQYF.

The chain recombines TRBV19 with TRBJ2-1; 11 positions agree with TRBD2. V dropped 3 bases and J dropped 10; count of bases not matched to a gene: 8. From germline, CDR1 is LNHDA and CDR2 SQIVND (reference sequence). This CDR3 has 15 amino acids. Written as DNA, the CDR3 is TGTGCCAGTAGTATGGTGACTAGCGGGGCCAAAGAGCAGTTCTTC. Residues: CASSMVTSGAKEQFF.

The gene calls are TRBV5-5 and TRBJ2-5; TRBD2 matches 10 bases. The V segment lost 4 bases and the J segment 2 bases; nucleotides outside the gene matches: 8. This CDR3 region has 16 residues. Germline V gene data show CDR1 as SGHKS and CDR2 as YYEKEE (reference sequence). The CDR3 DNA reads TGTGCCAGCAGCCGAGGACTAGCGGAGGGACAAGAGACCCAGTACTTC. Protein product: CASSRGLAEGQETQYF.

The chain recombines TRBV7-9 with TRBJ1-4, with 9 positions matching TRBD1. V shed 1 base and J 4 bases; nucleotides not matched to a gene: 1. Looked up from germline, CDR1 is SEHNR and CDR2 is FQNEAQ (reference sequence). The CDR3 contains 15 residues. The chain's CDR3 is CASSLGDRVNEKLFF. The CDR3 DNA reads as TGTGCCAGCAGCTTAGGGGACAGGGTTAATGAAAAACTGTTTTTT.

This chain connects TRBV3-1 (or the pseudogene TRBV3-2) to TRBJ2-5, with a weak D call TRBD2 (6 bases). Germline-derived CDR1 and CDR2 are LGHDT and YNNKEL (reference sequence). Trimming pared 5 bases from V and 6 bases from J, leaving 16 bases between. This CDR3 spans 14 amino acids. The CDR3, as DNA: TGTGCCAGCAGCGATCGGGGGTTCGGGAAGACCCAGTACTTC. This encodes CASSDRGFGKTQYF.